Described below is a single T cell receptor beta chain sequence and its context. This sample is part of a study of blood T cell repertoires in COVID-19. Study background: There were acute and convalescent COVID-19 samples, and they came from the United States, Italy and Spain. T cells, B-cell-depleted T cells, or PBMCs provided the cDNA or gDNA that served as material.

V shed 4 bases and J 3 bases; nucleotides not matched to a gene: 8. The CDR3 is 14 amino acids. Per the germline V gene, CDR1 is GTSNPN and CDR2 is SVGIG (reference sequence). Per the original methods: Researchers report that nucleated cell counts were estimated from reference gene primer amplification. Repertoires were generated with immunoSEQ multiplex PCR, while TCRdb's copy carries only in-frame clones and drops some. V and J calls and clone size are those listed in that table; D and trimming were worked out from the DNA. The table shows 120,000 or so clones, with about 80% occurring only once. Specimen: peripheral blood. The sequence was obtained from a woman aged 50 to 65 with acute or convalescent COVID-19. The chain links TRBV30 to TRBJ1-2; the match to TRBD1 covers 7 bases. The CDR3 DNA reads TGTGCCTGGATTCGTGCAGGGGGACACTATGGCTACACCTTC. Its translation is CAWIRAGGHYGYTF.